A single sample is the source of the 3 T cell receptor beta chains below, sequenced in a study of blood T cell repertoires in COVID-19. Here immunoSEQ multiplex PCR was the method, and the copy in TCRdb shows in-frame clones only, minus some. The sample carries just over 150,000 clones, 80% to 90% recorded once. Material: peripheral blood. Receptor source: a woman aged 35 to 49 with acute or convalescent COVID-19.

The table lists this clone with a few counts. The rearrangement links TRBV5-1 to TRBJ2-1, with TRBD2 matching 10 bases. Per germline, CDR1 SGHRS and CDR2 YFSETQ. With V trimmed by 4 bases and J by 2 bases, 12 bases remained unmatched. The CDR3 spans 18 residues. The CDR3 region is CASSLQLAGRTTYNEQFF. CDR3 sequence (DNA): TGCGCCAGCAGCCTCCAACTAGCGGGGCGTACTACCTACAATGAGCAGTTCTTC.

This clone was observed a handful of times. The chain recombines TRBV6-1 with TRBJ2-7; tentative D call: TRBD2 (5 bases). The germline V gene encodes CDR1 MNHNS and CDR2 SASEGT. The V end lost 3 bases, the J end lost 2 bases, and 14 bases lay between the germline ends. The CDR3 runs to 15 residues. The chain's CDR3 is CASSDHPGIAYEQYF. As DNA, the CDR3 is TGTGCCAGCAGTGACCATCCGGGGATCGCCTACGAGCAGTACTTC.

This chain uses TRBV2 with TRBJ1-2, with D perhaps matching TRBD1 (6 bases). Germline CDR1 SNHLY, CDR2 FYNNEI. The CDR3 runs 16 residues. With 2 bases removed from V and 5 bases from J, the gap between germline ends came to 18 bases. The CDR3 DNA follows: TGTGCCAGCAGTGAAATGGGCAGGGGAGTGGGTTATGGCTACACCTTC. Translation: CASSEMGRGVGYGYTF.